In its sample, the clone carrying this T cell receptor beta chain was seen a few times. What it binds is unknown. TCRdb re-derived calls from the RT-PCR reads in MiXCR, one entry per CDR3 protein. The profile shows 500,000 to 600,000 distinct CDR3 sequences, about 17% of them singletons. This sample was taken from a study of response to subunit inactivated influenza vaccine. Study results and caveats: Only a handful of new T cells, the authors suggested, are recruited with each seasonal influenza vaccination.

Per germline, CDR1 SQVTM and CDR2 ANQGSEA. The CDR3 runs to 12 residues. The V gene end was trimmed by 7 bases and the J gene end by 2 bases; junction bases not matched to a gene: 5. The input for sequencing was CD4+ T cells sorted from PBMCs, taken less than 30 months after vaccination. This receptor was taken from a man between 45 and 75 years old who received an inactivated influenza vaccine. V usage is TRBV29-1 and J usage is TRBJ2-7, with 7 bases that match TRBD2. CDR3 coding DNA: TGCAGCGCTTCTAGCGGACCCTACGAGCAGTACTTC. Translated, it gives CSASSGPYEQYF.